Each of the 20 T cell receptor beta chains below was sequenced from the same sample in a study of beta chain features in type 1 diabetes (dated by TCRdb to the late 2010s). Study-wide conclusions, independent of this receptor: A moderate but significant shortening of TCRB CDR3 length was observed in type 1 diabetes patients in all four CD4+ subsets.

Receptors were amplified or captured by the immunoSEQ multiplex PCR assay. The entire isolated RNA was reverse transcribed using the High Capacity cDNA Reverse Transcription Kit, and thus expressed TCRB transcripts were sequenced. Drawn from immuneACCESS, this table holds only the in-frame rearrangements with V and J called that TCRdb kept. Clones are partly lost; checked studies trace under half to an unresolved V gene and leave the rest unexplained. Within this sample are almost 350,000 clones, with around 9% of them counted one time only. About 1% of the sample belongs to the ten largest clones. No antigens are known for them. Sequencing was carried out using central memory CD4+ T cells from blood. These receptors came from a man aged 25 to 40 with type 1 diabetes.

This clone came up a few times. The DNA for the CDR3 is TGTGCCAGCAGTTTTGGGGGCCGTTCCTATGGCTACACCTTC. As protein: CASSFGGRSYGYTF. The chain carries TRBV28 and TRBJ1-2; tentatively, D is TRBD1 (6 bases). Trimming left V 3 bases short and J 4 bases short, with 12 bases between. Germline lookup yields CDR1 MDHEN and CDR2 SYDVKM. The CDR3 loop spans 14 amino acids.

This clone has only a few counts. This sequence joins TRBV11-2 and TRBJ2-3, with 8 bases identical to TRBD1. The V segment lost 3 bases and the J segment 0 bases; nucleotides outside the gene matches: 5. CDR1 and CDR2 from the germline V gene are SGHAT and FQNNGV. The CDR3 covers 16 residues. Here the CDR3 DNA reads TGTGCCAGCAGCTTTCGGACAGGGTCTAGCACAGATACGCAGTATTTT. It specifies CASSFRTGSSTDTQYF.

This clone was seen repeatedly, ten times or more. The chain carries TRBV7-2 and TRBJ2-7; 8 bases are a match to TRBD1. The CDR3 loop spans 16 amino acids. The V and J ends lost 0 bases and 3 bases, in that order; junction bases with no gene match: 7. CDR1 and CDR2 from the germline V gene are SGHTA and FQGNSA. CDR3 DNA sequence: TGTGCCAGCAGCTTAGCATTTGGTACAGGGGGCTACGAGCAGTACTTC. Its translation: CASSLAFGTGGYEQYF.

This clone came up a few times. The rearrangement links TRBV7-8 to TRBJ2-4; TRBD2 might be the D (5 bases). The V gene lost 4 bases and the J gene lost 0 bases, with 16 bases spanning the gap. Germline V gene data show CDR1 as SGHVS and CDR2 as FQNEAQ. This CDR3 region has 17 residues. CDR3: CASSSSGLERAKNIQYF. DNA of the CDR3: TGTGCCAGCAGCTCAAGCGGACTGGAGCGAGCCAAAAACATTCAGTACTTC.

There are a few counts of this clone. Other DNA sequences in the same sample also yield this CDR3. The CDR3, as DNA: TGTGCCAGCAGTCTAGGGGGGTACGAGCAGTACTTC. Translating gives CASSLGGYEQYF. The V call is TRBV28, the J call TRBJ2-7, with D possibly called TRBD1 or TRBD2 (6 bases each). Trimming pared 5 bases from V and 4 bases from J, leaving 9 bases between. Germline CDR1 reads MDHEN; CDR2 reads SYDVKM. This CDR3 has 12 residues.

The chain has TRBV21-1 and TRBJ1-5. TRBV21-1 constitutes a pseudogene. This CDR3 spans 20 amino acids. CDR3 in DNA: TGTGCCAGCAGCAAAAACGGACCGTGGCCGCCTACGGGGGCCAATCAGCCCCAGCATTTT. Amino acid sequence: CASSKNGPWPPTGANQPQHF.

This chain uses TRBV10-3 with TRBJ2-3; TRBD1 agrees at 8 bases. The ends lost 7 bases at V and 4 bases at J; junction bases unmatched: 4. CDR3 size: 13 residues. The germline gives CDR1 ENHRY, CDR2 SYGVKD. Here the CDR3 DNA reads TGTGCCATCAAAGACAGGGGCCCAGATACGCAGTATTTT. Amino acid sequence: CAIKDRGPDTQYF.

This clone was counted only a few times. The chain joins TRBV6-1 to TRBJ2-3; D is uncertain. CDR1 MNHNS and CDR2 SASEGT come from the germline V gene. The CDR3 loop spans 12 amino acids. V dropped 4 bases and J dropped 8 bases, with 10 bases sitting between them. CDR3 sequence (DNA): TGTGCCAGCAGTGTTTGGCCAGCTACGCAGTATTTT. It is translated as CASSVWPATQYF.

This clone was counted between two and nine times. The chain recombines TRBV18 with TRBJ2-7, with 7 bases lining up with TRBD2. The trim removed 5 bases at V and 2 bases at J, leaving 15 bases unmatched. The CDR3 contains 17 residues. Germline-derived CDR1 and CDR2 are KGHSH and LQKENI. This CDR3 is CASSARLAVGLAYEQYF. For the CDR3, the DNA is TGTGCCAGCTCAGCTCGTCTAGCGGTGGGTTTGGCCTACGAGCAGTACTTC.

This clone was picked up a small number of times. The V and J genes are TRBV27 and TRBJ1-2; no reliable D call. The ends were cut back, 1 base at V and 8 bases at J, with 14 bases in the middle. In germline, CDR1 is MNHEY, CDR2 SMNVEV (reference sequence). The CDR3 sequence is 14 residues long. CDR3 nucleotide sequence: TGTGCCAGCAGTTTATACTCTACGGGAGGCGGCTACACCTTC. The encoded protein is CASSLYSTGGGYTF.

The J gene is TRBJ1-5, the V gene TRBV5-1, with 7 bases aligning to TRBD1. Germline lookup yields CDR1 SGHRS and CDR2 YFSETQ. This CDR3 contains 14 residues. Trimming removed 4 bases from V and 1 base from J; junction bases left unmatched: 2. This chain's CDR3 is CASSQGESNQPQHF. The CDR3 nucleotides read TGCGCCAGCAGCCAGGGGGAAAGCAATCAGCCCCAGCATTTT.

This clone was seen repeatedly, ten times or more. The chain combines TRBV9 with TRBJ2-7, with D possibly called TRBD1 or TRBD2 (5 bases each). The CDR3 runs to 14 residues. V was cut by 4 bases and J by 3 bases, with 14 bases left in between. Looked up from germline, CDR1 is SGDLS and CDR2 is YYNGEE. CDR3 amino acids: CASSPPGHHYEQYF. For the CDR3, the DNA is TGTGCCAGCAGCCCCCCGGGGCACCACTACGAGCAGTACTTC.

This clone was picked up a small number of times. The genes are TRBV5-1 and TRBJ2-7; D is unresolved. CDR3 length equals 14 residues. Germline V lookup: CDR1 SGHRS, CDR2 YFSETQ. The V end lost 0 bases, the J end lost 5 bases, and 12 bases lay between the germline ends. CDR3 bases: TGCGCCAGCAGCTTGGACGCAGAAATCAACGAGCAGTACTTC. Protein product: CASSLDAEINEQYF. The full variable domain, its missing parts supplied by reference TRBV5-1 and TRBJ2-7, is KAGVTQTPRYLIKTRGQQVTLSCSPISGHRSVSWYQQTPGQGLQFLFEYFSETQRNKGNFPGRFSGRQFSNSRSEMNVSTLELGDSALYLCASSLDAEINEQYFGPGTRLTVT.

To note about this clone: One end of the junction fails to match germline, which may point to a read error. V and J are TRBV5-1 and TRBJ1-4; D gene ambiguous. Germline loops: CDR1 SGHRS, CDR2 YFSETQ. The CDR3 contains 14 residues. The CDR3: CASSLADTTEKLFF. CDR3 sequence (DNA): TGCGCCAGCAGCTTAGCTGACACTACTGAAAAACTGTTTTTT.

This clone showed up many times. This chain links TRBV11-2 with TRBJ2-5; 11 nucleotides line up with TRBD1. The CDR3 consists of 16 residues. Germline V gives CDR1 SGHAT, CDR2 FQNNGV. V trimming: 5 bases; J trimming: 5 bases; junction bases outside the gene matches: 10. CDR3 bases: TGTGCCAGCAGCCGACGGGACAGGGGGGAATCGGAGACCCAGTACTTC. Translating it yields CASSRRDRGESETQYF.

This clone was found many times. The chain links TRBV19 to TRBJ1-6, with D maybe TRBD1 (6 bases). Germline CDR1 is LNHDA and CDR2 is SQIVND (reference sequence). The CDR3 length is 14 residues. Trimming stripped 3 bases from V and 7 bases from J, with 10 bases between. The CDR3 DNA follows: TGTGCCAGTAGTATTGAGCAGGGGAATTCACCCCTCCACTTT. It yields the protein CASSIEQGNSPLHF.

This clone was counted a few times. This rearrangement joins TRBV11-2 to TRBJ2-5; 7 bases fit TRBD1. This CDR3 has 15 residues. CDR1 SGHAT and CDR2 FQNNGV come from the germline V gene. The J segment lost 3 bases and the V segment lost 5 bases, leaving 9 bases of the junction unmatched. CDR3 coding DNA: TGTGCCAGCAGCCTCGGACAGGTTTATGAAGAGACCCAGTACTTC. It translates to CASSLGQVYEETQYF.

In its sample, this clone was seen many times. The chain couples TRBV19 to TRBJ1-6; 7 bases are a match to TRBD1. V lost 3 bases, J lost 7 bases, and 12 bases stayed unmatched. Germline V CDR1 and CDR2: LNHDA, SQIVND (reference sequence). The CDR3 extends over 17 amino acids. The CDR3 here is CASSMTEGTVLNSPLHF. The CDR3 nucleotides read TGTGCCAGTAGTATGACAGAAGGGACAGTACTGAATTCACCCCTCCACTTT.

This clone was counted a few times. This chain connects TRBV7-2 to TRBJ2-1, with TRBD1 as a possible D gene (6 bases). Germline values: CDR1 SGHTA, CDR2 FQGNSA. V lost 6 bases and J 4 bases, leaving 13 bases between the germline ends. The CDR3 consists of 14 residues. CDR3 amino acids: CASRPGHRYNEQFF. The CDR3 nucleotides are TGTGCCAGCAGGCCGGGACATCGATACAATGAGCAGTTCTTC.

A few counts support this clone. The genes are TRBV28 and TRBJ2-7, with 7 bases matching TRBD2. There are 13 residues in the CDR3. J gave up 3 bases and V 8 bases, and 7 bases lay outside the gene matches. The V gene's germline CDR1 is MDHEN and CDR2 SYDVKM. CDR3 amino acids: CASDRGGGYEQYF. The DNA of the CDR3 is TGTGCCAGCGACCGGGGCGGGGGCTACGAGCAGTACTTC.